This is a list of T cell receptor beta chains from one sample in a study of CD8 T cells in ankylosing spondylitis. Using its own MiXCR run on the 5' RACE reads, TCRdb lists one record per CDR3 protein. The repertoire holds about 240,000 distinct CDR3 sequences, with roughly a quarter as singletons. Sequencing input: blood, either unsorted or a sorted T cell fraction (not recorded which). These receptor sequences come from a male donor with ankylosing spondylitis or in good health (not recorded which). Both conserved end residues are part of each CDR3. The D gene is left open where the match is weak. Size is omitted from some rows. Given values are once, few, many or a class for expanded clones.

>TRBJ2-7|few|TRBV10-3|.
CAISEWGGQAYEQYF
TGTGCCATCAGTGAGTGGGGGGGGCAGGCCTACGAGCAGTACTTC
>TRBJ2-1|many|TRBV2|.
CASRVMGQAPNEQFF
TGTGCCAGCAGAGTGATGGGACAAGCCCCCAATGAGCAGTTCTTC
>TRBJ1-3|many|TRBV7-2|.
CASSSARYGNTIYF
TGTGCCAGCAGCTCGGCCCGCTATGGAAACACCATATATTTT
>TRBJ2-1|.|TRBV6-1|TRBD2
CASSRGTSGNNEQFF
TGTGCCAGCAGTCGCGGGACTAGCGGGAACAATGAGCAGTTCTTC
>TRBJ2-1|.|TRBV15|.
CATSSRLYNEQFF
TGTGCCACCAGCTCGAGGCTCTACAATGAGCAGTTCTTC
>TRBJ2-5|many|TRBV4-1|.
CASSHQGGQETQYF
TGCGCCAGCAGCCACCAGGGGGGTCAAGAGACCCAGTACTTC
>TRBJ2-7|many|TRBV20-1|.
CSAREVLYEQYF
TGCAGTGCTAGAGAGGTCCTTTACGAGCAGTACTTC
>TRBJ2-4|.|TRBV4-2|.
CASSLNQGGSKNIQYF
TGTGCCAGCAGCCTCAATCAGGGTGGATCCAAAAACATTCAGTACTTC
>TRBJ1-5|many|TRBV5-1|TRBD1
CASSQTGDPNQPQHF
TGCGCCAGCAGCCAAACAGGGGACCCTAATCAGCCCCAGCATTTT
>TRBJ1-5|many|TRBV3-1|.
CASSQGPGGNQPQHF
TGTGCCAGCAGCCAAGGGCCGGGGGGCAATCAGCCCCAGCATTTT
>TRBJ2-5|.|TRBV5-1|TRBD2
CASRQGLVGGETQYF
TGCGCCAGCAGACAAGGACTAGTGGGGGGAGAGACCCAGTACTTC
>TRBJ2-3|many|TRBV20-1|.
CSARVARPTDTQYF
TGCAGTGCTAGAGTGGCCAGACCCACAGATACGCAGTATTTT
>TRBJ2-3|many|TRBV3-1|.
CASSPPRGGDTQYF
TGTGCCAGCAGCCCCCCGAGAGGAGGGGATACGCAGTATTTT
>TRBJ2-3|many|TRBV7-8|.
CASSKGADTQYF
TGTGCCAGCAGCAAAGGGGCAGATACGCAGTATTTT
>TRBJ1-5|.|TRBV5-1|.
CASSMAPDQPQHF
TGCGCCAGCAGCATGGCCCCTGATCAGCCCCAGCATTTT
>TRBJ1-6|.|TRBV12-3/TRBV12-4|.
CASSFGTALHF
TGTGCCAGCAGTTTTGGTACGGCCCTCCACTTT
>TRBJ2-7|few|TRBV7-2|.
CASSLARNSGQYF
TGTGCCAGCAGCTTAGCGCGGAACTCAGGGCAGTACTTC
>TRBJ1-1|few|TRBV20-1|TRBD1
CSARGPGQGLNTEAFF
TGCAGTGCTAGGGGACCGGGACAGGGCTTGAACACTGAAGCTTTCTTT
>TRBJ2-5|few|TRBV7-2|TRBD2
CASSLMAGGLETQYF
TGTGCCAGCAGCTTAATGGCGGGGGGGTTGGAGACCCAGTACTTC
>TRBJ1-2|many|TRBV9|.
CASSVNRDGYTF
TGTGCCAGCAGCGTCAACAGGGATGGCTACACCTTC
>TRBJ2-1|few|TRBV13|TRBD1
CASTKGQGPYNEQFF
TGTGCCAGCACTAAGGGACAGGGCCCTTACAATGAGCAGTTCTTC
>TRBJ1-5|many|TRBV20-1|.
CSATTSNQPQHF
TGCAGTGCAACCACGAGTAATCAGCCCCAGCATTTT
>TRBJ2-2|.|TRBV12-3/TRBV12-4|TRBD2
CASSLGAGGLRELFF
TGTGCCAGCAGTTTAGGGGCGGGGGGCCTCCGGGAGCTGTTTTTT
>TRBJ1-1|few|TRBV29-1|.
CSVEVSGFFTEAFF
TGCAGCGTTGAAGTGTCAGGGTTCTTTACTGAAGCTTTCTTT
>TRBJ2-5|.|TRBV7-3|TRBD2
CASSGATSGGPQYF
TGTGCCAGCAGCGGCGCGACTAGCGGGGGGCCCCAGTACTTC
>TRBJ1-6|few|TRBV20-1|.
CSARGDNSPLHF
TGCAGTGCAAGAGGCGATAATTCACCCCTCCACTTT
>TRBJ2-7|.|TRBV20-1|.
CSAPPTGGGREQYF
TGCAGTGCCCCACCTACGGGGGGCGGAAGGGAGCAGTACTTC
>TRBJ1-5|many|TRBV12-3/TRBV12-4|TRBD1
CASSPDRRNQPQHF
TGTGCCAGCAGTCCGGACAGGCGTAATCAGCCCCAGCATTTT
>TRBJ1-2|.|TRBV29-1|.
CSVHRVGYGYTF
TGCAGCGTTCACAGGGTGGGCTATGGCTACACCTTC